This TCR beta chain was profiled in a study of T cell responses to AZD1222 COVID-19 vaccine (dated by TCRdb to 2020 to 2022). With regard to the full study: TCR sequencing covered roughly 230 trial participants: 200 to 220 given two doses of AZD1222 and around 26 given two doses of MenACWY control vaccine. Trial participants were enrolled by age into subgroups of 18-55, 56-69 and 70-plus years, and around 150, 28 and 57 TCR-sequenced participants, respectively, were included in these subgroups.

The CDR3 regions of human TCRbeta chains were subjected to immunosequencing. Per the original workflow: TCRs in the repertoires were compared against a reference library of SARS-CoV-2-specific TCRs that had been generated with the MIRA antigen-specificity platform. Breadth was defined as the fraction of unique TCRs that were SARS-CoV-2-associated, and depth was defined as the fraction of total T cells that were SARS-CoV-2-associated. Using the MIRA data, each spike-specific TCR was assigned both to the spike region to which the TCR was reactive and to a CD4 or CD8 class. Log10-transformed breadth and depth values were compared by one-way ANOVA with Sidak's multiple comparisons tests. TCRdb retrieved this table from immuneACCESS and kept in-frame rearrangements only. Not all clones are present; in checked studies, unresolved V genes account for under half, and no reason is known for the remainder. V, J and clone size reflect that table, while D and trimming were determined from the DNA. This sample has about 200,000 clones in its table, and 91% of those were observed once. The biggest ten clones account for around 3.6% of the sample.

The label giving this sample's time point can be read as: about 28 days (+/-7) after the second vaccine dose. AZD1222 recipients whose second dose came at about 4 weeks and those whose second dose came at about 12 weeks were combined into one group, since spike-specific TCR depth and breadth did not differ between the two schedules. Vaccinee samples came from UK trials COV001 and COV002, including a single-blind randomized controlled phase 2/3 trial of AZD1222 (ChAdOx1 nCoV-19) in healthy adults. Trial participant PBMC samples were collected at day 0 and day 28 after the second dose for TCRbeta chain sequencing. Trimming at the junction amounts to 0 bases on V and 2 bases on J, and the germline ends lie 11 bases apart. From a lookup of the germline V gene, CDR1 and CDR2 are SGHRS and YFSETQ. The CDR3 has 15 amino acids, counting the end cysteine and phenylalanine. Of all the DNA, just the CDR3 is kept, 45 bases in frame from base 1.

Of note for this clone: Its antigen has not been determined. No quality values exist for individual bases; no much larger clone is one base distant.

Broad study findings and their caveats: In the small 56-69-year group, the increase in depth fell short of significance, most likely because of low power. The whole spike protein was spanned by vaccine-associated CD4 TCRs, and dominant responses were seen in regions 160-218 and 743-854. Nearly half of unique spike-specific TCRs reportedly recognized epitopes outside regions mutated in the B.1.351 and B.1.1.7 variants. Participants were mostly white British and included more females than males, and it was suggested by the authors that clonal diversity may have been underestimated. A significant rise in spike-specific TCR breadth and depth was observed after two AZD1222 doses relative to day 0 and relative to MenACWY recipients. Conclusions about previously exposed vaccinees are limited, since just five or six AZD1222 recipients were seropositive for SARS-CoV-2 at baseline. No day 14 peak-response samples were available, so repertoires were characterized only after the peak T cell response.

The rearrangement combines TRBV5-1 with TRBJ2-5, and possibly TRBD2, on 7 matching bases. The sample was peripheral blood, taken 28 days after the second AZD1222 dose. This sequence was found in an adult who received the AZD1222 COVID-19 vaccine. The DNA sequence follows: TGCGCCAGCAGCTTGGGGGGAGGGGGGCAAGAGACCCAGTACTTC. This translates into CASSLGGGGQETQYF.